The 15 T cell receptor beta chains below come from one sample, sequenced in a study of shared clonotypes between healthy human individuals. Clones were read by immunoSEQ multiplex PCR, and TCRdb kept only the in-frame ones, dropping some. The sample has more than 1 million clones, about 84% seen once. The sample was memory CD4+ T cells from PBMCs. Subset: CD45RA-negative fraction. The receptors come from a young man in good health. Some clones in this sample may be carry-over from other donors' samples.

This clone was seen only once. The rearrangement uses TRBV10-1 and TRBJ2-7; 7 bases align to TRBD2. Trimming cost V 8 bases and J 3 bases; bases outside gene matches: 4. The CDR3 consists of 12 residues. CDR1 is WNHNN and CDR2 is SYGVQD in the germline V gene (reference sequence). In nucleotides, the CDR3 is TGCGCCAGCGACACTAGCGACTACGAGCAGTACTTC. Translation gives CASDTSDYEQYF.

V and J are TRBV6-6 and TRBJ1-6; 9 bases agree with TRBD1. With V trimmed by 7 bases and J by 9 bases, 7 bases remained unmatched. The germline V gene encodes CDR1 MNHNY and CDR2 SVGAGI (reference sequence). CDR3 length equals 14 residues. The CDR3 here is CASKQGQGGSPLHF. The CDR3 region has the DNA TGTGCCAGCAAGCAGGGACAGGGCGGTTCACCCCTCCACTTT.

This clone was seen only once. CDR3 sequence: CASARLGPGANVLTF. The CDR3 DNA sequence: TGCGCCAGCGCCCGGCTCGGGCCTGGGGCCAACGTCCTGACTTTC. The rearrangement joins TRBV4-3 to TRBJ2-6; D unclear. Germline values: CDR1 LGHNA, CDR2 YSLEER. The CDR3 is made up of 15 amino acids. V shed 8 bases and J shed 2 bases, with 13 bases lying between them.

The chain joins TRBV7-2 to TRBJ2-3, with D possibly matching TRBD1 (6 bases). Looked up from germline, CDR1 is SGHTA and CDR2 is FQGNSA. Trimming stripped 5 bases from V and 6 bases from J, with 12 bases between. CDR3 length equals 13 residues. The CDR3 DNA follows: TGTGCCAGCAGCCCAAACAGGGCTGATACGCAGTATTTT. It translates to CASSPNRADTQYF.

V usage is TRBV25-1 and J usage is TRBJ2-1; possibly TRBD2 for D (5 bases). V dropped 3 bases and J dropped 4 bases, with 13 bases sitting between them. CDR1 and CDR2 (germline): MGHDK, SYGVNS. The CDR3 is 15 residues long. The CDR3 sequence: CASSDSLAQYNEQFF. DNA of the CDR3: TGTGCCAGCAGTGATTCGCTAGCCCAATACAATGAGCAGTTCTTC.

The chain employs TRBV18 and TRBJ1-2; possibly TRBD1 for D (6 bases). Deletions cut 3 bases from V and 8 bases from J, with 19 bases between. CDR3 length: 15 amino acids. Germline CDR1 reads KGHSH; CDR2 reads LQKENI. As DNA, the CDR3 is TGTGCCAGCTCACCGTCGACAGGAGCCCCCCACGGCTACACCTTC. It yields the protein CASSPSTGAPHGYTF.

J is TRBJ1-1 and V is TRBV6-5, with no clear D. This CDR3 comprises 13 residues. With 2 bases removed from V and 4 bases from J, the gap between germline ends came to 8 bases. Germline V gives CDR1 MNHEY, CDR2 SVGAGI. CDR3 loop: CASSYGSRTEAFF. The CDR3 DNA is TGTGCCAGCAGTTACGGTTCGCGCACTGAAGCTTTCTTT.

This chain joins TRBV6-1 and TRBJ1-3; the match to TRBD1 covers 7 bases. CDR3 length: 12 residues. Losses at the gene ends were 7 bases for V and 6 bases for J; bases not matched to a gene: 3. The germline V gene encodes CDR1 MNHNS and CDR2 SASEGT. This CDR3 reads CASKDRANTIYF. For the CDR3, the DNA is TGTGCCAGCAAAGACAGGGCAAACACCATATATTTT.

A word on this clone: The same CDR3 is also encoded by other DNA sequences in this sample. The J gene is TRBJ1-2, the V gene TRBV18; D ambiguous. This CDR3 contains 13 residues. CDR1 and CDR2 from the germline V gene are KGHSH and LQKENI. Trimming left V 0 bases short and J 4 bases short, with 6 bases between. CDR3 sequence: CASSPPGRYGYTF. DNA of the CDR3: TGTGCCAGCTCACCACCAGGACGCTATGGCTACACCTTC.

J is TRBJ2-1 and V is TRBV7-6; a weak D match, TRBD2 (5 bases). The germline V and J ends were trimmed by 1 base and 6 bases, with 13 bases remaining between them. Germline V gene lookup returns CDR1 SGHVS and CDR2 FNYEAQ. The CDR3 contains 15 residues. The CDR3 region is CASSLVWENGNEQFF. Written as DNA, the CDR3 is TGTGCCAGCAGCTTAGTTTGGGAGAATGGCAATGAGCAGTTCTTC.

In its sample, this clone was seen once. The chain has TRBV9 and TRBJ2-1; the match to TRBD2 covers 13 bases. V trimming: 3 bases; J trimming: 7 bases; junction bases outside the gene matches: 4. Germline V gene lookup returns CDR1 SGDLS and CDR2 YYNGEE. This CDR3 comprises 15 residues. The CDR3 sequence is CASSAGTSGNNEQFF. The DNA of the CDR3 is TGTGCCAGCAGCGCCGGGACTAGCGGGAATAATGAGCAGTTCTTC.

This clone was picked up a small number of times. The chain combines TRBV28 with TRBJ2-7; D might be TRBD1 or TRBD2, each matching 5 bases. The V end was cut by 6 bases, the J end by 3 bases, with 21 bases between. Germline V gene data show CDR1 as MDHEN and CDR2 as SYDVKM. The CDR3 spans 16 residues. In DNA, the CDR3 is TGTGCCAGCAGCCCGGACTGGGGGAGTGGCTACTACGAGCAGTACTTC. Amino acids: CASSPDWGSGYYEQYF.

This clone was recorded only once. The J gene is TRBJ1-1, the V gene TRBV18; TRBD1 aligns across 8 bases. This CDR3 comprises 16 residues. Germline-derived CDR1 and CDR2 are KGHSH and LQKENI. The J segment lost 2 bases and the V segment lost 3 bases, leaving 8 bases of the junction unmatched. The CDR3 reads CASSPFGTGSNTEAFF. The CDR3 region has the DNA TGTGCCAGCTCACCCTTCGGGACAGGATCAAACACTGAAGCTTTCTTT.

In its sample, this clone was seen once. This sequence joins TRBV30 and TRBJ1-1; D is uncertain. The CDR3 sequence is 12 residues long. The V end lost 4 bases, the J end lost 5 bases, and 11 bases lay between the germline ends. CDR1 is GTSNPN and CDR2 is SVGIG in the germline V gene (reference sequence). In nucleotides, the CDR3 is TGTGCCTGGACCAGACTGGGAACTGAAGCTTTCTTT. Translated: CAWTRLGTEAFF.

The J gene is TRBJ1-4, the V gene TRBV2; D gene unclear. With 10 bases removed from V and 0 bases from J, the gap between germline ends came to 9 bases. This CDR3 region has 13 residues. Per the germline V gene, CDR1 is SNHLY and CDR2 is FYNNEI. CDR3 coding DNA: TGTGCCATCACGATTGCAACTAATGAAAAACTGTTTTTT. It yields the protein CAITIATNEKLFF. The full variable domain, rest sourced from reference TRBV2 and TRBJ1-4, is EPEVTQTPSHQVTQMGQEVILRCVPISNHLYFYWYRQILGQKVEFLVSFYNNEISEKSEIFDDQFSVERPDGSNFTLKIRSTKLEDSAMYFCAITIATNEKLFFGSGTQLSVL.